This TCR beta chain is drawn from a study of T cell changes during pregnancy in multiple sclerosis. This CDR3 is built from 17 residues. Trimming took 2 bases from V and 5 from J; bases not matched to a gene: 6. Germline V CDR1 and CDR2: SGHRS, YFSETQ. TCRdb keeps only in-frame clones here, not all; method: immunoSEQ multiplex PCR. The sample records 58,000 or so clones, 92% being singletons. This specimen consisted of CD4+ T cells from peripheral blood mononuclear cells, obtained in the third trimester of pregnancy. The sequence was collected from a female donor with multiple sclerosis, enrolled in a pregnancy study. The genes are TRBV5-1 and TRBJ2-3, with 15 bases aligning to TRBD2. The CDR3 nucleotides are TGCGCCAGCAGCTTAGGAGGGACTAGCGGGGGGTTAGATACGCAGTATTTT. This encodes CASSLGGTSGGLDTQYF.